This is a list of T cell receptor beta chains from one sample in a study of T-cell memory formation after mild COVID-19. TCRdb recomputed calls from the 5' RACE reads with MiXCR, one row per CDR3 protein. The profile shows some 250,000 distinct CDR3 sequences, over 8.5% of them singletons. The sample comprised PBMCs or a T cell subset sorted from them (not recorded which). The receptors here all came from a man aged 18 to 29 who had mild COVID-19 (a few samples of this study predate the infection). Cell type and time point are not known. CDR3s include the opening cysteine and the closing phenylalanine or tryptophan. A D gene is named only where the DNA matches it firmly. Only part of the rows carry a size: once, few, many, or a class if the clone is expanded.

clone_size | j_call | v_call | d_call | cdr3_aa | cdr3_nt
. | TRBJ1-6 | TRBV5-1 | TRBD1 | CASSRTGGGSPLHF | TGCGCCAGCAGCAGGACAGGGGGAGGATCACCCCTCCACTTT
. | TRBJ1-6 | TRBV5-1 | . | CASSPLPSYNSPLHF | TGCGCCAGCAGCCCCCTGCCTTCCTATAATTCACCCCTCCACTTT
. | TRBJ1-6 | TRBV20-1 | . | CSARVPGVSSPLHF | TGCAGTGCTAGAGTTCCAGGGGTCTCTTCACCCCTCCACTTT
. | TRBJ1-4 | TRBV12-3/TRBV12-4 | . | CASSPLVWGTQEKLFF | TGTGCCAGCAGTCCCTTAGTTTGGGGTACTCAAGAAAAACTGTTTTTT
many | TRBJ2-2 | TRBV15 | . | CATSRDRTNTGELFF | TGTGCCACCAGCAGAGATCGAACTAACACCGGGGAGCTGTTTTTT
. | TRBJ2-1 | TRBV12-3/TRBV12-4 | . | CASSLGFWRNEQFF | TGTGCCAGCAGTTTGGGCTTTTGGCGAAATGAGCAGTTCTTC
few | TRBJ2-1 | TRBV12-3/TRBV12-4 | . | CASTVGGRTLNEQFF | TGTGCCAGCACGGTCGGCGGAAGGACGCTCAATGAGCAGTTCTTC
few | TRBJ2-7 | TRBV12-3/TRBV12-4 | . | CASSLGVAYEQYF | TGTGCCAGCAGTTTAGGTGTTGCCTACGAGCAGTACTTC
many | TRBJ2-3 | TRBV7-9 | TRBD1 | CASSGDRDTDTQYF | TGTGCCAGCAGCGGGGACAGAGACACAGATACGCAGTATTTT
. | TRBJ1-2 | TRBV5-5 | . | CASSLLWAGGYTF | TGTGCCAGCAGCTTGTTGTGGGCGGGCGGCTACACCTTC
. | TRBJ1-2 | TRBV18 | . | CASSSPSGTDGYGYTF | TGTGCCAGCTCATCTCCCTCCGGGACGGACGGCTATGGCTACACCTTC
many | TRBJ2-1 | TRBV6-2/TRBV6-3 | TRBD1 | CASRRTGSYNEQFF | TGTGCCAGCAGAAGGACAGGGTCGTACAATGAGCAGTTCTTC
many | TRBJ2-5 | TRBV7-2 | . | CASSQNRGAETQYF | TGTGCCAGCAGCCAGAATCGGGGAGCGGAGACCCAGTACTTC
. | TRBJ2-7 | TRBV20-1 | . | CSAREHGDWQYEQYF | TGCAGTGCTAGAGAGCATGGGGACTGGCAATACGAGCAGTACTTC
few | TRBJ2-7 | TRBV4-1 | TRBD1 | CASSQDQAWDRAYEQYF | TGCGCCAGCAGCCAAGATCAAGCCTGGGACAGGGCGTACGAGCAGTACTTC
many | TRBJ2-2 | TRBV15 | . | CATSTGANTGELFF | TGTGCCACCAGCACAGGGGCGAACACCGGGGAGCTGTTTTTT
many | TRBJ1-2 | TRBV5-6 | . | CASSLSPQDLSTYGYTF | TGTGCCAGCAGCTTGTCCCCCCAAGATCTCAGTACCTATGGCTACACCTTC
few | TRBJ2-7 | TRBV4-1 | . | CASSLALTSSYEQYF | TGCGCCAGCAGCCTGGCCCTCACAAGCTCCTACGAGCAGTACTTC
few | TRBJ1-5 | TRBV4-2 | . | CASSQDGGRPQHF | TGTGCCAGCAGCCAAGATGGGGGCCGACCCCAGCATTTT
. | TRBJ2-2 | TRBV7-2 | . | CASSLPAGALTGELFF | TGTGCCAGCAGCTTACCCGCGGGGGCTCTGACCGGGGAGCTGTTTTTT
. | TRBJ2-3 | TRBV9 | . | CASTRRLTYTDTQYF | TGTGCCAGCACCCGGCGGCTAACCTACACAGATACGCAGTATTTT
. | TRBJ1-1 | TRBV10-3 | . | CAISGFGASARTEAFF | TGTGCCATCAGTGGCTTTGGGGCCTCCGCGCGCACTGAAGCTTTCTTT
many | TRBJ1-2 | TRBV7-9 | . | CASSLTRGPRFNYGYTF | TGTGCCAGCAGCTTAACCAGGGGACCGCGATTTAACTATGGCTACACCTTC
. | TRBJ2-5 | TRBV4-1 | . | CASSSPTLRLNRETQYF | TGCGCCAGCAGCTCACCGACCCTCAGGTTAAATCGAGAGACCCAGTACTTC
few | TRBJ2-7 | TRBV5-6 | . | CASSLPEGLGSYEQYF | TGTGCCAGCAGCCTCCCGGAGGGTTTAGGCTCCTACGAGCAGTACTTC
. | TRBJ1-1 | TRBV5-1 | . | CASSSVRHTEAFF | TGCGCCAGCAGTTCTGTCCGGCACACTGAAGCTTTCTTT
few | TRBJ2-3 | TRBV7-8 | . | CASSLGPGTSTDTQYF | TGTGCCAGCAGCTTAGGTCCCGGTACTAGCACAGATACGCAGTATTTT
. | TRBJ2-3 | TRBV4-1 | . | CASSQDPHSFTSTDTQYF | TGCGCCAGCAGCCAAGATCCCCACAGCTTCACTAGCACAGATACGCAGTATTTT
. | TRBJ1-4 | TRBV12-3/TRBV12-4 | . | CASSPGDGLMKLFF | TGTGCCAGCAGTCCGGGCGATGGACTGATGAAACTGTTTTTT
few | TRBJ1-5 | TRBV7-2 | TRBD1 | CASSLAQGANQPQHF | TGTGCCAGCAGCTTAGCGCAGGGGGCCAATCAGCCCCAGCATTTT
many | TRBJ1-3 | TRBV6-5 | . | CASSYADVAGNTIYF | TGTGCCAGCAGTTACGCAGACGTCGCCGGAAACACCATATATTTT
. | TRBJ2-3 | TRBV27 | TRBD2 | CASSLRAGAIFGTQYF | TGTGCCAGCAGTTTACGAGCGGGGGCAATTTTTGGTACGCAGTATTTT
. | TRBJ2-1 | TRBV10-2 | TRBD2 | CASSEGRVISYNEQFF | TGCGCCAGCAGTGAGGGGAGGGTAATCTCCTACAATGAGCAGTTCTTC
. | TRBJ1-2 | TRBV6-5 | . | CASSWDGEDNGYTF | TGTGCCAGCAGTTGGGACGGTGAGGATAATGGCTACACCTTC
. | TRBJ2-1 | TRBV5-1 | . | CASSASLNNEQFF | TGCGCCAGCAGCGCCAGTCTGAACAATGAGCAGTTCTTC
. | TRBJ2-1 | TRBV6-5 | TRBD1 | CASSLGQGKGEQFF | TGTGCCAGCAGTCTCGGACAGGGGAAGGGGGAGCAGTTCTTC
few | TRBJ1-1 | TRBV7-8 | . | CASSLGTGPTEAFF | TGTGCCAGCAGCTTAGGAACAGGGCCCACTGAAGCTTTCTTT
. | TRBJ1-5 | TRBV7-2 | TRBD1 | CASSVGTGMRQPQHF | TGTGCCAGCAGCGTCGGGACAGGGATGCGGCAGCCCCAGCATTTT
. | TRBJ2-3 | TRBV3-1 | TRBD2 | CASSQVRGGRTDTQYF | TGTGCCAGCAGCCAAGTACGGGGGGGCCGGACAGATACGCAGTATTTT
. | TRBJ2-7 | TRBV12-3/TRBV12-4 | . | CASSLKELAYEQYF | TGTGCCAGCAGTTTAAAGGAATTAGCCTACGAGCAGTACTTC
. | TRBJ2-4 | TRBV3-1 | . | CASSQGPQVNIQYF | TGTGCCAGCAGCCAAGGCCCCCAGGTGAACATTCAGTACTTC
few | TRBJ1-1 | TRBV4-1 | . | CASSQRPAGAPEAFF | TGCGCCAGCAGCCAACGCCCCGCGGGGGCCCCTGAAGCTTTCTTT
many | TRBJ2-3 | TRBV24-1 | TRBD1 | CATSDEMTGRDTQYF | TGTGCCACCAGTGATGAAATGACAGGGCGGGATACGCAGTATTTT
many | TRBJ2-5 | TRBV5-1 | . | CASGVEETQYF | TGCGCCAGCGGCGTGGAAGAGACCCAGTACTTC